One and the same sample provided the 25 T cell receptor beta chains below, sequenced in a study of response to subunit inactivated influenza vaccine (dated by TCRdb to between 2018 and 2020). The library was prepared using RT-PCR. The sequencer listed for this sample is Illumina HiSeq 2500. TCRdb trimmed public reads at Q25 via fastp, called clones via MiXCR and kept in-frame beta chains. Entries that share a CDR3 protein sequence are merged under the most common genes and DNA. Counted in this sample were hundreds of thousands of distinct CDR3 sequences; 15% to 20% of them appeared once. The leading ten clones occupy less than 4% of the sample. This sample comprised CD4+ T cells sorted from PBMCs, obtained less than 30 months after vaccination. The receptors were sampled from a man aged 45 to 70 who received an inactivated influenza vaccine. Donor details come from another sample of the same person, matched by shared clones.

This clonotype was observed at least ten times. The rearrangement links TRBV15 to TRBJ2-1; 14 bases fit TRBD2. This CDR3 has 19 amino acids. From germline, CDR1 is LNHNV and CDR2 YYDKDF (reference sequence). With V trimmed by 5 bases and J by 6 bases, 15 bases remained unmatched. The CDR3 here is CATSGSSGLAGALRNEQFF. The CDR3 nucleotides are TGTGCCACCAGCGGATCTTCGGGACTAGCGGGAGCGCTACGCAATGAGCAGTTCTTC.

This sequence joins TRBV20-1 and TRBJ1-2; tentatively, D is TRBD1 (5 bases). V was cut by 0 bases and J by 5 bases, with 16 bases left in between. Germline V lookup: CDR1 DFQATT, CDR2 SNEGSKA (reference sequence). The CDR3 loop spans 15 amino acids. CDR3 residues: CSARDTRGGEYGYTF. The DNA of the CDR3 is TGCAGTGCTAGAGACACAAGAGGAGGGGAGTATGGCTACACCTTC.

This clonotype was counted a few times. The CDR3 reads CASSYSVRQGRQETQYF. For the CDR3, the DNA is TGTGCCAGCAGTTACTCGGTGAGACAGGGACGCCAAGAGACCCAGTACTTC. This chain connects TRBV6-2 or TRBV6-3 to TRBJ2-5; TRBD1 aligns across 7 bases. The germline gives CDR1 MNHEY, CDR2 SVGEGT. This CDR3 is 17 amino acids long. The J segment lost 1 base and the V segment lost 0 bases, leaving 8 bases of the junction unmatched.

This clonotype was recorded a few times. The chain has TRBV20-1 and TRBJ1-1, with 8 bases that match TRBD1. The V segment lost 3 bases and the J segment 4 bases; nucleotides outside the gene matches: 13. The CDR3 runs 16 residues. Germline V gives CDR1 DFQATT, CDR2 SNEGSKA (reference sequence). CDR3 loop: CSASGQGSGRGTEAFF. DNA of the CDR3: TGCAGTGCTAGTGGACAGGGTAGTGGTAGGGGCACTGAAGCTTTCTTT.

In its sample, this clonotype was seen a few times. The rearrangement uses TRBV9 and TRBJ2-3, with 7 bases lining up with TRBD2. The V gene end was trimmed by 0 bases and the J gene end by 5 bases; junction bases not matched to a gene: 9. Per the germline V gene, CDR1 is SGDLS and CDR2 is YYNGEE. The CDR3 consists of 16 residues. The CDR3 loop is CASSVVEGGHIDTQYF. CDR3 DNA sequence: TGTGCCAGCAGCGTAGTCGAGGGAGGGCACATAGATACGCAGTATTTT.

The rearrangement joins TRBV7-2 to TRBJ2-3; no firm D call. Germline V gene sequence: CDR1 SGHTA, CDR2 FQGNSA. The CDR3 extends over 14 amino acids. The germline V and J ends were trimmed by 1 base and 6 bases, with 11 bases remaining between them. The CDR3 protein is CASSLGLPPDTQYF. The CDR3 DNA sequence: TGTGCCAGCAGCTTAGGGCTGCCCCCCGATACGCAGTATTTT.

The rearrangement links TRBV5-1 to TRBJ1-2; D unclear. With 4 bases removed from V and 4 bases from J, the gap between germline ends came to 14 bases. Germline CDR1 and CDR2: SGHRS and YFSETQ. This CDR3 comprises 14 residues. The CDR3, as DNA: TGCGCCAGCAGCCCGGAGTCGGGTCCCTATGGCTACACCTTC. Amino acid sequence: CASSPESGPYGYTF.

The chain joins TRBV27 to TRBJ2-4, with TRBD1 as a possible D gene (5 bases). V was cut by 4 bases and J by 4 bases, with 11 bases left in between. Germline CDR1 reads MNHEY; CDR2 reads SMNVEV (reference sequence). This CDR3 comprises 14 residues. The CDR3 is CASSSSRQKNIQYF. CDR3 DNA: TGTGCCAGCAGTTCAAGCCGACAGAAAAACATTCAGTACTTC.

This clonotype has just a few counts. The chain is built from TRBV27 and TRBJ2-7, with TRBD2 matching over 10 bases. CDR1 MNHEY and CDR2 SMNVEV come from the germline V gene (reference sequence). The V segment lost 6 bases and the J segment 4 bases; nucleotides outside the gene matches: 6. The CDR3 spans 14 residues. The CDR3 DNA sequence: TGTGCCAGCAGGAGAATAGCGGGAGGTTACGAGCAGTACTTC. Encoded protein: CASRRIAGGYEQYF.

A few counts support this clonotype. The CDR3 DNA is TGTGCCAGTATAGACAGGGGGAGGAGAGCTGAAGCTTTCTTT. It codes for CASIDRGRRAEAFF. The gene calls are TRBV6-1 and TRBJ1-1; TRBD1 aligns across 9 bases. CDR1 is MNHNS and CDR2 is SASEGT in the germline V gene. J lost 6 bases, V lost 9 bases, and 11 bases had no gene match. This CDR3 region has 14 residues.

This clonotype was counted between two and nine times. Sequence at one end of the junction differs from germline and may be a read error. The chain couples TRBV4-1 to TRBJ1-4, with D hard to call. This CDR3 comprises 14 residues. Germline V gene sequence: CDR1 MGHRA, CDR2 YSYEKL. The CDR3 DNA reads TGCGCCAGCAGCCAAGAACCCGGGAATGAAAGACTGTTTTTT. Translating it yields CASSQEPGNERLFF.

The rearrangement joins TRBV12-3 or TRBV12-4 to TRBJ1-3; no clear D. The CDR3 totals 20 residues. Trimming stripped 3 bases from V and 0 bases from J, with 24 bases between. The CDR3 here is CASSFPTAGGPLSSGNTIYF. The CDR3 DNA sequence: TGTGCCAGCAGTTTTCCCACGGCAGGAGGGCCCTTGAGCTCTGGAAACACCATATATTTT.

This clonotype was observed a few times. As DNA, the CDR3 is TGTGCCAGCAGATCAGACGGGATCTATGGCTACACCTTC. It codes for CASRSDGIYGYTF. V and J are TRBV12-3 or TRBV12-4 and TRBJ1-2; no firm D call. Trimming shortened V by 6 bases and J by 4 bases, and 12 bases separated the two germline ends. The CDR3 consists of 13 residues.

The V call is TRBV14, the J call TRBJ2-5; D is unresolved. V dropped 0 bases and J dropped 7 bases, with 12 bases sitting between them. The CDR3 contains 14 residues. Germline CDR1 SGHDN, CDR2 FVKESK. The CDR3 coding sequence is TGTGCCAGCAGCCAAGAAAATGGGGTGGCGACCCAGTACTTC. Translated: CASSQENGVATQYF.

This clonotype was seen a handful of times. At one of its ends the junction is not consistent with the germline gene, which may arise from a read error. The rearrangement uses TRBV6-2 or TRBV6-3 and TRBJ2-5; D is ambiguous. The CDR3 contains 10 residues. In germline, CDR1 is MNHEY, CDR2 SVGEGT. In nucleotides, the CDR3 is TGTGCCACCAGTCGAGAGACCCAGTACTTC. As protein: CATSRETQYF.

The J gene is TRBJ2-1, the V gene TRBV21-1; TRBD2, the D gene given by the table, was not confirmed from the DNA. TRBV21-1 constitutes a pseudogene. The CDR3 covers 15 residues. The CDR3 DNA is TGTGCCAGCAGCAAACGGCAGCGGGGGGCAAATGAGCAGTTCTTC. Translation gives CASSKRQRGANEQFF.

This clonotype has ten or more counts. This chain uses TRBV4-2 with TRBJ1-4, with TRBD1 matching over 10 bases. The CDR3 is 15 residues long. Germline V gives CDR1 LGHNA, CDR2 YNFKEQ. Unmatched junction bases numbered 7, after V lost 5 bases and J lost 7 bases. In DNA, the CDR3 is TGTGCCAGCAGCTCCCCGGGACAGGGGTCTGAAAAACTGTTTTTT. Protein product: CASSSPGQGSEKLFF.

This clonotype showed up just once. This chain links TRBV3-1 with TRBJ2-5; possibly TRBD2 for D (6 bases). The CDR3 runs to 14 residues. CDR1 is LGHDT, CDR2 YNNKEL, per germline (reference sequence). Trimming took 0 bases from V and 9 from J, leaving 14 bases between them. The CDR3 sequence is CASSQDVGSGAQYF. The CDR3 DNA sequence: TGTGCCAGCAGCCAAGATGTCGGATCGGGAGCCCAGTACTTC.

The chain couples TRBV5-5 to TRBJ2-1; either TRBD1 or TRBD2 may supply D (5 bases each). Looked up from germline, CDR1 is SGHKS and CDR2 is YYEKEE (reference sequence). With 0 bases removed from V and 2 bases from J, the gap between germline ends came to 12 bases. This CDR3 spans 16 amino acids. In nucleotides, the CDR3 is TGTGCCAGCAGCTTGGTTGTGGGGGTCACCTACAATGAGCAGTTCTTC. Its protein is CASSLVVGVTYNEQFF.

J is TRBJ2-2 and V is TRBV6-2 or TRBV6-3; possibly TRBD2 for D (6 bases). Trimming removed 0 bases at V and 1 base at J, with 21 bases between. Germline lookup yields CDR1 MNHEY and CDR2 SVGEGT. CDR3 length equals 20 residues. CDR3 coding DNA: TGTGCCAGCAGTTACTCGATATGGCGGGACCACCTTAAGAACACCGGGGAGCTGTTTTTT. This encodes CASSYSIWRDHLKNTGELFF.

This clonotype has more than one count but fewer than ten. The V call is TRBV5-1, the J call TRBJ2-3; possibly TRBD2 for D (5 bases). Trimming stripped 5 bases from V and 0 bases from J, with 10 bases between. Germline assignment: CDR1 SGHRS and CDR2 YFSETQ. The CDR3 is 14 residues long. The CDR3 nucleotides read TGCGCCAGCAGGGAGGTCCGTAGCACAGATACGCAGTATTTT. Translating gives CASREVRSTDTQYF.

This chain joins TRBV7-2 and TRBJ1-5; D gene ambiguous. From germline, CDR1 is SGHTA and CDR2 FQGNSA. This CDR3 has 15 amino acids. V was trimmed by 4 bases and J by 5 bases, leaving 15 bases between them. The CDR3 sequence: CASSSDGGFYQPQHF. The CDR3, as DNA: TGTGCCAGCAGCTCGGACGGAGGATTTTATCAGCCCCAGCATTTT.

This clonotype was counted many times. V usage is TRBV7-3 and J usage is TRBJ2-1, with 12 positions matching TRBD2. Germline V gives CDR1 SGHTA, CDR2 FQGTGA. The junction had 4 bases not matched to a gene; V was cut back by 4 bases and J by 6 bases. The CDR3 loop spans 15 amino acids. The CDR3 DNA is TGTGCCAGCAGCTCGACTAGCGGGAGCGGCAATGAGCAGTTCTTC. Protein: CASSSTSGSGNEQFF.

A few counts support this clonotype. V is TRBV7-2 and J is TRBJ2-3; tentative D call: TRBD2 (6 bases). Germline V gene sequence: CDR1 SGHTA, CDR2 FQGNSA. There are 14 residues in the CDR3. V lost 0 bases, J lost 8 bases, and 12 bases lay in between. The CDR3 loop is CASSLAVTSGTQYF. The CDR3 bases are TGTGCCAGCAGCTTAGCTGTGACTAGTGGTACGCAGTATTTT.

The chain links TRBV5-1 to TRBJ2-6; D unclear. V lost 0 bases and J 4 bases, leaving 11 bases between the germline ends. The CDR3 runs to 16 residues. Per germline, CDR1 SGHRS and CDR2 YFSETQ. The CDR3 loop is CASSLALVGGANVLTF. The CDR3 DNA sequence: TGCGCCAGCAGCTTGGCCTTGGTGGGAGGGGCCAACGTCCTGACTTTC.